This T cell receptor (beta chain) was captured by sequencing in a study of cytomegalovirus exposure and HLA in healthy donors. Both 60 Vbeta primers and 13 Jbeta primers went into the PCR. Assay used: immunoSEQ multiplex PCR; TCRdb lists only in-frame clones, some missing. The data contain about 140,000 clones, roughly 77% of them singletons. V was shortened by 4 bases and J by 0 bases, with 5 bases between the two germline ends. The CDR3 contains 13 residues. CDR1 SGDLS and CDR2 YYNGEE come from the germline V gene. This clone was seen more than once but under ten times. Its antigen is unknown. General study findings and limits: The study labeled more than 150 TCR beta chains cytomegalovirus-associated. Whilst most TCR sequences proved rare, a subset of public TCRs occurred across many donors.

The receptor was isolated from a young man in good health. V is TRBV9 and J is TRBJ1-3; D ambiguous. Sequencing was done on a sample of PBMCs. The CDR3 bases are TGTGCCAGCAGCCCTCTCTCTGGAAACACCATATATTTT. Translating gives CASSPLSGNTIYF.